This is a list of T cell receptor beta chains from one sample in a study of T cells in Graves' hyperthyroidism and ophthalmopathy. TCRdb reprocessed the multiplex PCR reads with MiXCR, giving one entry per CDR3 protein. The repertoire consists of around 660,000 distinct CDR3 sequences, with just under 45% occurring once and the leading ten covering less than 8.5%. Sample: peripheral blood or thyroid tissue (not recorded which). All receptors derive from an adult man with Graves' disease, either hyperthyroidism or ophthalmopathy (not recorded which). Both conserved end residues are part of each CDR3. The D gene is left open where the match is weak. Clone sizes are given selectively: once, few, many, or a class where the clone is expanded.

v_gene	j_gene	d_gene	abundance	CDR3aa	CDR3nt
TRBV2	TRBJ2-7	TRBD2	few	CASSSTAAGGVHEQYF	TGTGCCAGCAGTTCCACCGCAGCGGGAGGGGTCCACGAGCAGTACTTC
TRBV7-8	TRBJ2-5	TRBD2	.	CASRQTTGLAEEETQYF	TGTGCCAGCAGACAAACGACGGGACTAGCGGAGGAAGAGACCCAGTACTTC
TRBV7-6	TRBJ2-5	.	.	CASSLFAGSIAGQPQYF	TGTGCCAGCAGCTTATTTGCAGGGAGTATAGCAGGACAGCCCCAGTACTTC
TRBV4-1	TRBJ1-1	.	few	CASSATREDYTEAFF	TGTGCCAGCAGCGCGACCAGGGAGGATTACACTGAAGCTTTCTTT
TRBV24-1	TRBJ1-5	TRBD1	.	CATSEGRTGEHF	TGTGCCACCAGTGAGGGCCGGACAGGGGAGCATTTT
TRBV12-3/TRBV12-4	TRBJ1-1	TRBD1	few	CASRAGTGGTEAFF	TGTGCCAGCAGGGCCGGGACAGGAGGTACTGAAGCTTTCTTT
TRBV14	TRBJ1-1	.	.	CASSQDWGSNTEAFF	TGTGCCAGCAGCCAAGATTGGGGTTCGAACACTGAAGCTTTCTTT
TRBV24-1	TRBJ2-2	.	.	CATTKNWTGELFF	TGTGCCACCACCAAGAACTGGACAGGGGAGCTGTTTTTT
TRBV7-2	TRBJ1-1	TRBD1	.	CASTEYNTGGVNTEAFF	TGTGCCAGCACCGAATATAACACAGGGGGCGTGAACACTGAAGCTTTCTTT
TRBV20-1	TRBJ1-1	.	many	CSARDGRTFF	TGCAGTGCTAGAGATGGACGGACTTTCTTT
TRBV25-1	TRBJ1-6	.	.	CASVQGNSPLHF	TGTGCCAGCGTACAGGGAAATTCACCCCTCCACTTT
TRBV6-1	TRBJ2-7	.	.	CASTARGLYEQYF	TGTGCCAGCACGGCCCGCGGGTTATACGAGCAGTACTTC
TRBV7-9	TRBJ2-5	TRBD1	few	CASSKYRTGLLQETQYF	TGTGCCAGCAGCAAGTACAGGACAGGGTTACTCCAAGAGACCCAGTACTTC
TRBV7-9	TRBJ2-7	.	few	CASSSREADYEQYF	TGTGCCAGCAGCTCCCGTGAAGCCGACTACGAGCAGTACTTC
TRBV2	TRBJ2-5	TRBD2	once	CAISPGLAGVGQGTQYF	TGTGCCATCAGTCCCGGACTAGCGGGAGTAGGGCAAGGGACCCAGTACTTC
TRBV20-1	TRBJ1-4	.	few	CSAISRSGRSNEKLFF	TGCAGTGCTATCAGTCGCTCCGGCAGGTCTAATGAAAAACTGTTTTTT
TRBV5-1	TRBJ1-5	.	.	CASSFDSSQPQHF	TGCGCCAGCAGCTTCGACAGCAGTCAGCCCCAGCATTTT
TRBV7-9	TRBJ1-2	.	many	CASSFPHAAAGYGYTF	TGTGCCAGCAGCTTCCCCCATGCGGCGGCGGGGTATGGCTACACCTTC
TRBV12-3/TRBV12-4	TRBJ1-5	.	many	CASSLTNQPQHF	TGTGCCAGCAGTTTAACCAATCAGCCCCAGCATTTT
TRBV2	TRBJ2-5	.	.	CASSQREETQYF	TGTGCCAGCTCCCAAAGGGAAGAGACCCAGTACTTC
TRBV10-3	TRBJ1-5	.	.	CAISESSDQETQHF	TGTGCCATCAGTGAGTCGTCAGATCAAGAGACCCAGCATTTT
TRBV25-1	TRBJ1-1	TRBD1	.	CASSQGDRGDGHTEAFF	TGTGCCAGCAGCCAAGGTGACAGGGGCGATGGGCACACTGAAGCTTTCTTT
TRBV20-1	TRBJ1-1	.	.	CSARDFRRDEAFF	TGCAGTGCTAGAGATTTCCGCCGGGACGAAGCTTTCTTT
TRBV19	TRBJ1-1	TRBD1	.	CASSTIFPGGENTEAFF	TGTGCCAGTAGTACAATATTCCCAGGGGGCGAGAACACTGAAGCTTTCTTT
TRBV9	TRBJ1-3	.	many	CASSEAGSGNTIYF	TGTGCCAGCAGTGAAGCGGGTTCTGGAAACACCATATATTTT
TRBV29-1	TRBJ1-3	TRBD1	.	CSVATGTGAGNTIYF	TGCAGCGTTGCTACCGGGACAGGGGCTGGAAACACCATATATTTT
TRBV2	TRBJ2-7	.	many	CASRPGLYEQYF	TGTGCCAGCAGACCCGGACTCTACGAGCAGTACTTC
TRBV5-1	TRBJ2-7	TRBD1	.	CASSAGQGILKGEQYF	TGCGCCAGCAGCGCGGGACAGGGTATTTTGAAGGGCGAGCAGTACTTC
TRBV7-3	TRBJ1-1	.	.	CASSLIRQGNTEAFF	TGTGCCAGCAGCTTAATTCGGCAGGGAAACACTGAAGCTTTCTTT
TRBV29-1	TRBJ1-2	.	.	CSSEVAGGPYGYTF	TGCAGCAGTGAAGTGGCCGGTGGCCCCTATGGCTACACCTTC
TRBV9	TRBJ1-2	TRBD1	many	CASSVGDRDNYGYTF	TGTGCCAGCAGCGTAGGGGACAGGGACAACTATGGCTACACCTTC
TRBV10-1	TRBJ2-7	TRBD2	.	CASSDPTSGRSYEQYF	TGCGCCAGCAGTGACCCGACTAGCGGGAGGTCCTACGAGCAGTACTTC
TRBV20-1	TRBJ1-1	.	.	CSALGTVNIEAFF	TGCAGTGCGCTCGGGACGGTGAACATTGAAGCTTTCTTT
TRBV5-1	TRBJ1-4	TRBD1	.	CASSLSGTGGNEKLFF	TGCGCCAGCAGCTTGTCCGGGACAGGAGGAAATGAAAAACTGTTTTTT
TRBV5-1	TRBJ1-1	.	.	CTSSLTDNTEAFF	TGCACCAGCAGCTTAACAGATAACACTGAAGCTTTCTTT
TRBV5-1	TRBJ1-1	.	few	CASSLRASRTETFF	TGCGCCAGCAGCTTACGGGCTTCGCGGACTGAAACTTTCTTT
TRBV7-3	TRBJ2-5	.	many	CASSRGSETQYF	TGTGCCAGCAGCCGAGGTTCGGAGACCCAGTACTTC
TRBV7-8	TRBJ1-2	TRBD1	few	CASSQPGRGIYTF	TGTGCCAGCAGCCAGCCGGGCAGGGGGATCTACACCTTC